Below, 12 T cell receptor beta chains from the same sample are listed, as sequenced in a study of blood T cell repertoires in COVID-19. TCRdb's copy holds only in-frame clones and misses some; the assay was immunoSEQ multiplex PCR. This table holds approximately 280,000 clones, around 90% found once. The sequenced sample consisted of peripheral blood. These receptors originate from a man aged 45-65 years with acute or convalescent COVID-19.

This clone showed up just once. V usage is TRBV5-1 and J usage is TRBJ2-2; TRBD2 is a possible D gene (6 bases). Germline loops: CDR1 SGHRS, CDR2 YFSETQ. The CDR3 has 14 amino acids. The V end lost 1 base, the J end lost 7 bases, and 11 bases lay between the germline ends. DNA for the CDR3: TGCGCCAGCAGCTTGCGGGGGACGAGCGGGGAGCTGTTTTTT. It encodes CASSLRGTSGELFF.

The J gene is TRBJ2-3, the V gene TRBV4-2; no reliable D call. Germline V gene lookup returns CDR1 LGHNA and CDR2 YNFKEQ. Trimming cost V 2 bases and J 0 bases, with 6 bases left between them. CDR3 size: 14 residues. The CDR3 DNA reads TGTGCCAGCAGCCAAAAACTTAGCACAGATACGCAGTATTTT. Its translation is CASSQKLSTDTQYF.

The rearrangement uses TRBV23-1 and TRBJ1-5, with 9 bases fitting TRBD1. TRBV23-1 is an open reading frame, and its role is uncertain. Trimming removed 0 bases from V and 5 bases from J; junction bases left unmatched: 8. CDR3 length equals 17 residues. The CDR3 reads CASSQSDRRTGDQPQHF. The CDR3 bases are TGCGCCAGCAGTCAATCGGACCGGCGGACAGGGGATCAGCCCCAGCATTTT.

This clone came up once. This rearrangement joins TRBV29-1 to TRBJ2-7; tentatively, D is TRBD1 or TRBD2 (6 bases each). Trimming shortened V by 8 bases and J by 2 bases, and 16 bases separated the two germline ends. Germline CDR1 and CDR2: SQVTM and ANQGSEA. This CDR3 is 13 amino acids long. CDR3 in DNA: TGCAGCACGGGGGCAGGGGAGCCCTACGAGCAGTACTTC. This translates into CSTGAGEPYEQYF.

The CDR3 here is CASSKPPAFEQYF. The CDR3 nucleotides read TGTGCCAGCAGCAAACCCCCCGCGTTCGAGCAGTACTTC. The chain combines TRBV21-1 with TRBJ2-7; the DNA was not used to check the table's D call, TRBD2. TRBV21-1 has pseudogene status. This CDR3 is 13 amino acids long.

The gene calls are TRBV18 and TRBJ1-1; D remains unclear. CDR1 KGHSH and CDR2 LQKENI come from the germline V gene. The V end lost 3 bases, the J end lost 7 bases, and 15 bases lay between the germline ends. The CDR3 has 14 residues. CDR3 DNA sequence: TGTGCCAGCTCACCCTTAAGGACTGAGGGTGAAGCTTTCTTT. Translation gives CASSPLRTEGEAFF.

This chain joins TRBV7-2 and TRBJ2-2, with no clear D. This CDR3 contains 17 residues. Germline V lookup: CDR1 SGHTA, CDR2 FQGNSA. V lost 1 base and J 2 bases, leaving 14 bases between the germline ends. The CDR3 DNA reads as TGTGCCAGCAGCTTAGGATCTTCGCGAATTAACACCGGGGAGCTGTTTTTT. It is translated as CASSLGSSRINTGELFF.

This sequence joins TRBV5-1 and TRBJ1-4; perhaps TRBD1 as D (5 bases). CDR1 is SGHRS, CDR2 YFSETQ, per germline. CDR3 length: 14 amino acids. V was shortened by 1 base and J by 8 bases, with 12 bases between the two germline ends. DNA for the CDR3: TGCGCCAGCAGCTTGCAGGGCTTGGCGGAAAAACTGTTTTTT. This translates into CASSLQGLAEKLFF.

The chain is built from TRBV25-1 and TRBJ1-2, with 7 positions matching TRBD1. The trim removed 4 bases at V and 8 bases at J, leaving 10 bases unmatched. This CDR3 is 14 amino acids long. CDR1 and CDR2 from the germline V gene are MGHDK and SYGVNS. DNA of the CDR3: TGTGCCAGCAGTGCTCAGGGGGTGGTCTGGGGCTACACCTTC. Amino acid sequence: CASSAQGVVWGYTF.

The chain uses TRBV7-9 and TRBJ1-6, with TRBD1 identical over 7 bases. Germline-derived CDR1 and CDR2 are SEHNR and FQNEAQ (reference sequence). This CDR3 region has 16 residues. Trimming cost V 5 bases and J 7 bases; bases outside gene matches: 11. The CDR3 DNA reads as TGTGCCAGCAGCGTAATCGGACAGGCCGGAAATTCACCCCTCCACTTT. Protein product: CASSVIGQAGNSPLHF.

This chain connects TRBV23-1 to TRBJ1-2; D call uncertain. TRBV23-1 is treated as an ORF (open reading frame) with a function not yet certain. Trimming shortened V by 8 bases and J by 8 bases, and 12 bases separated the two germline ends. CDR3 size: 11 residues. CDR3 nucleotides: TGCGCCAGCTCCCCCCTCAGGGGCTACACCTTC. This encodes CASSPLRGYTF.

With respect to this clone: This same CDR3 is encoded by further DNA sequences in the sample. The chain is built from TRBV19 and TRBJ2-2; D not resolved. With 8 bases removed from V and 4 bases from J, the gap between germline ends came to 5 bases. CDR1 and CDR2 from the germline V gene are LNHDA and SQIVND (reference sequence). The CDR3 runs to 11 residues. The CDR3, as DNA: TGTGCCAGTTCCCGCACCGGGGAGCTGTTTTTT. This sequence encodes CASSRTGELFF.